The 16 T cell receptor beta chains given below trace back to one sample, sequenced in a study of beta chain features in type 1 diabetes. Isolated RNA was reverse transcribed in full, so expressed TCRB transcripts were sequenced. The table came from immunoSEQ multiplex PCR; TCRdb's copy has only in-frame clones and leaves some out. The repertoire holds 900,000 or so clones, with about a sixth as singletons. The sequenced material came from naive CD4+ T cells from blood. The receptors here all came from a young woman in good health.

Only one count was recorded for this clone. The chain has TRBV28 and TRBJ2-7; D uncertain. This CDR3 is 11 amino acids long. Germline values: CDR1 MDHEN, CDR2 SYDVKM. Between the trimmed V and J ends, which lost 7 bases and 7 bases, there was a span of 11 bases. The CDR3: CASTLGMEQYF. CDR3 coding DNA: TGTGCCAGCACCTTGGGGATGGAGCAGTACTTC.

V is TRBV28 and J is TRBJ2-1, with 9 positions matching TRBD2. CDR1 is MDHEN, CDR2 SYDVKM, per germline. The CDR3 extends over 17 amino acids. V gave up 2 bases and J gave up 1 base; unmatched junction bases: 6. In nucleotides, the CDR3 is TGTGCCAGCAGTTTAAATAGCGGGAGCGGATCCTACAATGAGCAGTTCTTC. It encodes CASSLNSGSGSYNEQFF.

In this sample, this clone turned up a few times. The chain joins TRBV29-1 to TRBJ1-2; 7 positions agree with TRBD1. The CDR3 spans 12 residues. With V trimmed by 6 bases and J by 4 bases, 5 bases remained unmatched. From germline, CDR1 is SQVTM and CDR2 ANQGSEA. CDR3 residues: CSVDRVGYGYTF. CDR3 nucleotide sequence: TGCAGCGTCGACAGGGTCGGCTATGGCTACACCTTC.

This chain uses TRBV29-1 with TRBJ2-3; 8 bases match TRBD2. The ends lost 3 bases at V and 6 bases at J; junction bases unmatched: 8. The V gene's germline CDR1 is SQVTM and CDR2 ANQGSEA. The CDR3 spans 14 residues. CDR3 amino acids: CSVEPTPGGDTQYF. CDR3 DNA: TGCAGCGTTGAGCCGACCCCGGGAGGGGATACGCAGTATTTT.

The V and J genes are TRBV29-1 and TRBJ2-5; a weak D match, TRBD2 (6 bases). The V and J ends lost 4 bases and 3 bases respectively, with 9 bases between them. There are 12 residues in the CDR3. Germline CDR1 SQVTM, CDR2 ANQGSEA. The CDR3 region is CSVGRGEETQYF. Here the CDR3 DNA reads TGCAGCGTTGGGCGGGGCGAAGAGACCCAGTACTTC.

This clone was counted between two and nine times. The chain carries TRBV27 and TRBJ2-1; 9 positions match TRBD2. The CDR3 has 16 amino acids. Unmatched junction bases numbered 5, after V lost 3 bases and J lost 2 bases. Germline-derived CDR1 and CDR2 are MNHEY and SMNVEV (reference sequence). The CDR3 DNA follows: TGTGCCAGCAGTTTGATTGCGGGAGGGCCCTACAATGAGCAGTTCTTC. It yields the protein CASSLIAGGPYNEQFF.

The table lists this clone with a few counts. This rearrangement joins TRBV5-1 to TRBJ2-5; TRBD2 matches 9 bases. CDR3 length: 15 amino acids. Germline CDR1 and CDR2: SGHRS and YFSETQ. With 3 bases clipped from V and 3 bases from J, the junction kept 6 bases outside the gene matches. In nucleotides, the CDR3 is TGCGCCAGCAGCTCCCCTGCTAGCGGGAAAGAGACCCAGTACTTC. Translating it yields CASSSPASGKETQYF. Full variable domain (missing parts from reference TRBV5-1 and TRBJ2-5): KAGVTQTPRYLIKTRGQQVTLSCSPISGHRSVSWYQQTPGQGLQFLFEYFSETQRNKGNFPGRFSGRQFSNSRSEMNVSTLELGDSALYLCASSSPASGKETQYFGPGTRLLVL.

This clone was picked up a small number of times. The chain couples TRBV5-6 to TRBJ2-1, with 7 nucleotides matching TRBD2. Germline V CDR1 and CDR2: SGHDT, YYEEEE. There are 15 residues in the CDR3. Trimming removed 5 bases from V and 2 bases from J; junction bases left unmatched: 7. CDR3 region: CASSTGLGPYNEQFF. CDR3 bases: TGTGCCAGCAGTACTGGACTAGGGCCCTACAATGAGCAGTTCTTC.

This clone occurred a few times. V and J are TRBV10-3 and TRBJ2-6; no definite D call. Germline V gene lookup returns CDR1 ENHRY and CDR2 SYGVKD. The germline V and J ends were trimmed by 4 bases and 0 bases, with 4 bases remaining between them. CDR3 length: 14 amino acids. CDR3 residues: CAISVSSGANVLTF. The CDR3 region has the DNA TGTGCCATCAGTGTCTCCTCTGGGGCCAACGTCCTGACTTTC.

V gene TRBV9 combines with J gene TRBJ2-7; D gene unclear. CDR3 length: 14 amino acids. The V end lost 0 bases, the J end lost 2 bases, and 9 bases lay between the germline ends. The germline gives CDR1 SGDLS, CDR2 YYNGEE. In DNA form, the CDR3 reads TGTGCCAGCAGCGTAGCCGGCACCACCTACGAGCAGTACTTC. It is translated as CASSVAGTTYEQYF.

This clone was counted between two and nine times. The chain recombines TRBV27 with TRBJ1-5; no firm D call. Germline-derived CDR1 and CDR2 are MNHEY and SMNVEV (reference sequence). Trimming removed 4 bases from V and 6 bases from J, with 7 bases in between. There are 12 residues in the CDR3. DNA of the CDR3: TGTGCCAGCAGTTCCTGGGGTCAGCCCCAGCATTTT. It specifies CASSSWGQPQHF.

This clone was picked up a small number of times. The chain employs TRBV6-1 and TRBJ2-2; unclear D gene. The CDR3 loop spans 14 amino acids. Germline loops: CDR1 MNHNS, CDR2 SASEGT. V was cut by 6 bases and J by 5 bases, with 13 bases left in between. DNA of the CDR3: TGTGCCAGCAGGACGGTGGGCGTAACCGGGGAGCTGTTTTTT. This translates into CASRTVGVTGELFF.

The chain couples TRBV29-1 to TRBJ1-5; no definite D call. Looked up from germline, CDR1 is SQVTM and CDR2 is ANQGSEA. Trimming took off 5 bases at V and 1 base at J, with 9 bases between the two ends. The CDR3 totals 13 residues. CDR3 bases: TGCAGCGTTCGGTTCCGGAGCAATCAGCCCCAGCATTTT. Protein: CSVRFRSNQPQHF. The full variable domain, rest sourced from reference TRBV29-1 and TRBJ1-5, is SAVISQKPSRDICQRGTSLTIQCQVDSQVTMMFWYRQQPGQSLTLIATANQGSEATYESGFVIDKFPISRPNLTFSTLTVSNMSPEDSSIYLCSVRFRSNQPQHFGDGTRLSIL.

The chain uses TRBV7-8 and TRBJ2-3; either TRBD1 or TRBD2 may fit D (5 bases each). CDR3 size: 16 residues. V lost 5 bases and J 5 bases, leaving 20 bases between the germline ends. CDR1 and CDR2 from the germline V gene are SGHVS and FQNEAQ. This CDR3 reads CASSLRRPPGLDTQYF. In DNA form, the CDR3 reads TGTGCCAGCAGCCTAAGACGACCACCGGGGCTAGATACGCAGTATTTT.

Of note for this clone: The identical CDR3 is also encoded by other nucleotide sequences in the sample. The V gene is TRBV18, the J gene TRBJ2-3; no clear D. V lost 2 bases to trimming and J lost 3 bases, with 3 bases between them. The CDR3 is made up of 12 amino acids. Germline values: CDR1 KGHSH, CDR2 LQKENI. The CDR3 region has the DNA TGTGCCAGCTCACCAGGTACAGATACGCAGTATTTT. Translation gives CASSPGTDTQYF.

This chain joins TRBV29-1 and TRBJ2-5; TRBD2 agrees at 7 bases. The junction had 9 bases not matched to a gene; V was cut back by 7 bases and J by 7 bases. The CDR3 is 12 amino acids. Germline loops: CDR1 SQVTM, CDR2 ANQGSEA. This CDR3 reads CSGRWEGGTQYF. CDR3 bases: TGCAGCGGTCGGTGGGAGGGAGGGACCCAGTACTTC.